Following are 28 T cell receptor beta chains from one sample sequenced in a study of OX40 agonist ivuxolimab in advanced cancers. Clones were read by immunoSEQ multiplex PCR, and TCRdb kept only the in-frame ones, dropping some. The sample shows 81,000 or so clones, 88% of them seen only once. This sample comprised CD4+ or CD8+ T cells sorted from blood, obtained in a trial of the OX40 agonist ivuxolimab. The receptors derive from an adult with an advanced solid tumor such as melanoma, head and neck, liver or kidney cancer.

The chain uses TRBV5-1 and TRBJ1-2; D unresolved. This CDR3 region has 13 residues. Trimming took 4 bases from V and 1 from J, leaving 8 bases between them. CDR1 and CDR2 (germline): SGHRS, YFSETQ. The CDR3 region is CASSLPGNYGYTF. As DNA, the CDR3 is TGCGCCAGCAGCCTCCCGGGTAACTATGGCTACACCTTC. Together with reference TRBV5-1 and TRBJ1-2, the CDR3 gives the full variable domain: KAGVTQTPRYLIKTRGQQVTLSCSPISGHRSVSWYQQTPGQGLQFLFEYFSETQRNKGNFPGRFSGRQFSNSRSEMNVSTLELGDSALYLCASSLPGNYGYTFGSGTRLTVV.

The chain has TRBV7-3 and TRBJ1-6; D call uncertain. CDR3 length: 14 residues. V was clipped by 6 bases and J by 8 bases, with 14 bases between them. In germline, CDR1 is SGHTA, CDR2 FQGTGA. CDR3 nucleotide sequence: TGTGCCAGCAGTGAGGGTAGGGTAGATTCACCCCTCCACTTT. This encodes CASSEGRVDSPLHF. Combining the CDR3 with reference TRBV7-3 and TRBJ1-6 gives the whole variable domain GAGVSQTPSNKVTEKGKYVELRCDPISGHTALYWYRQSLGQGPEFLIYFQGTGAADDSGLPNDRFFAVRPEGSVSTLKIQRTERGDSAVYLCASSEGRVDSPLHFGNGTRLTVT.

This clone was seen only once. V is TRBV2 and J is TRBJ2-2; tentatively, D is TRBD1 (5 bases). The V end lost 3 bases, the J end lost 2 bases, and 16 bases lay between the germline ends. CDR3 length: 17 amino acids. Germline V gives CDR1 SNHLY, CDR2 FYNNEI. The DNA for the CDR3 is TGTGCCAGCAGTGAGGGGCCGGTAGGGCTAAACACCGGGGAGCTGTTTTTT. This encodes CASSEGPVGLNTGELFF. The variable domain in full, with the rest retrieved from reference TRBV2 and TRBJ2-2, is EPEVTQTPSHQVTQMGQEVILRCVPISNHLYFYWYRQILGQKVEFLVSFYNNEISEKSEIFDDQFSVERPDGSNFTLKIRSTKLEDSAMYFCASSEGPVGLNTGELFFGEGSRLTVL.

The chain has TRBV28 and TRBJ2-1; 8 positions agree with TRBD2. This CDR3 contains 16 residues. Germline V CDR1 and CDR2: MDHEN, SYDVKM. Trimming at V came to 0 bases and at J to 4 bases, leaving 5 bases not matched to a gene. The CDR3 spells CASSLWSGGSYNEQFF. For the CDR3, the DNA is TGTGCCAGCAGTTTATGGAGCGGGGGAAGTTACAATGAGCAGTTCTTC.

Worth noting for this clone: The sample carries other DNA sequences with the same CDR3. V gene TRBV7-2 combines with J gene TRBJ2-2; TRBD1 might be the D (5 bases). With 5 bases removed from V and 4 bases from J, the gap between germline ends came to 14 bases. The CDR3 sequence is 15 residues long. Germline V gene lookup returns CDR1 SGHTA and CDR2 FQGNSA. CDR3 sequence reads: CASSPMGQPTGELFF. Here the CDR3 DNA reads TGTGCCAGCAGCCCGATGGGGCAGCCCACCGGGGAGCTGTTTTTT. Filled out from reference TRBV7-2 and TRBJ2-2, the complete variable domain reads GAGVSQSPSNKVTEKGKDVELRCDPISGHTALYWYRQSLGQGLEFLIYFQGNSAPDKSGLPSDRFSAERTGGSVSTLTIQRTQQEDSAVYLCASSPMGQPTGELFFGEGSRLTVL.

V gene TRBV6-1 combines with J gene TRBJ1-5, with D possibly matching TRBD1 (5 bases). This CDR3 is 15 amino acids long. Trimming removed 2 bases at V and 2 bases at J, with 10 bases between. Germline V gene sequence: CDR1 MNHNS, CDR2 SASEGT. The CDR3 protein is CASSEYQGGNQPQHF. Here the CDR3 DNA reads TGTGCCAGCAGTGAATATCAGGGCGGCAATCAGCCCCAGCATTTT.

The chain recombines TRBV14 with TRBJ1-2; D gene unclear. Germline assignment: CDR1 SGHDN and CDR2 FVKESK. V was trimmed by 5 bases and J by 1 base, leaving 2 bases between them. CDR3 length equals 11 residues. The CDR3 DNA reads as TGTGCCAGCAGCAATAACTATGGCTACACCTTC. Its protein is CASSNNYGYTF. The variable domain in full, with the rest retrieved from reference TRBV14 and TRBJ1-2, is EAGVTQFPSHSVIEKGQTVTLRCDPISGHDNLYWYRRVMGKEIKFLLHFVKESKQDESGMPNNRFLAERTGGTYSTLKVQPAELEDSGVYFCASSNNYGYTFGSGTRLTVV.

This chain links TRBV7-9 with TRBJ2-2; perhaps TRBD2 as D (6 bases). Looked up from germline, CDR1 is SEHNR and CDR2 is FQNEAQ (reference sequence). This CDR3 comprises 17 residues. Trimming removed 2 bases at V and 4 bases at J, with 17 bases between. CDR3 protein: CASSLIDWREATGELFF. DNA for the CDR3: TGTGCCAGCAGCTTAATTGATTGGAGGGAGGCCACCGGGGAGCTGTTTTTT.

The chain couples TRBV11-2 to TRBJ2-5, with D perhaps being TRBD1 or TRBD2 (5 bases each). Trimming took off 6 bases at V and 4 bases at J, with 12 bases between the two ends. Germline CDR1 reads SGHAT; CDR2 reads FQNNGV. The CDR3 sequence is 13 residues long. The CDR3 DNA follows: TGTGCCAGCAGTTCGGGGCTACCAGAGACCCAGTACTTC. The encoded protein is CASSSGLPETQYF.

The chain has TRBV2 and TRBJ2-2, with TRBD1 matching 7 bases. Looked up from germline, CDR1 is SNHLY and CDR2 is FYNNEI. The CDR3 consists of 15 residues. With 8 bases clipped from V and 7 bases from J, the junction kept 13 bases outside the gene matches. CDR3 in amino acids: CASQRSQGVVGELFF. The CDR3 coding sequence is TGTGCCAGCCAGCGAAGCCAGGGGGTCGTCGGGGAGCTGTTTTTT.

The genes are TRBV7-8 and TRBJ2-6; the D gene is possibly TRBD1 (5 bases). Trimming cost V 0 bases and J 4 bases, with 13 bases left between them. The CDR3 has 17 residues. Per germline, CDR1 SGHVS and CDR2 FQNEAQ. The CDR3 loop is CASSLASRAKGANVLTF. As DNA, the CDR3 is TGTGCCAGCAGCTTAGCGTCCAGGGCAAAGGGGGCCAACGTCCTGACTTTC.

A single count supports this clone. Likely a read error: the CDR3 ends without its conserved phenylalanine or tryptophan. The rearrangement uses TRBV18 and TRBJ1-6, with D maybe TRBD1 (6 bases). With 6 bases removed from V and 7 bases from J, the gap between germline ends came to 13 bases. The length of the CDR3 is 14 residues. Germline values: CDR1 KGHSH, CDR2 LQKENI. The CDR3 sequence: CASSGGPGNSPLHL. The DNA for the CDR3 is TGTGCCAGCTCCGGGGGCCCGGGGAATTCACCCCTCCACCTT.

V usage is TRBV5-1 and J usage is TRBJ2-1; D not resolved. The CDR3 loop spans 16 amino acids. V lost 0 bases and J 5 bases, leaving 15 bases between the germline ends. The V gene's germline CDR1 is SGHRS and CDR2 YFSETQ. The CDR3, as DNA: TGCGCCAGCAGCTTGGCCACGGCTAACCTTAACAATGAGCAGTTCTTC. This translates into CASSLATANLNNEQFF.

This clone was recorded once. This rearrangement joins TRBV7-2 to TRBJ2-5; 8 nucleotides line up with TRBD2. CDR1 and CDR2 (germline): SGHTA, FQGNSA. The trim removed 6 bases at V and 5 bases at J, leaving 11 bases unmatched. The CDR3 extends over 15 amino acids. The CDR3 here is CASSWVWRGAETQYF. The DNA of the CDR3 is TGTGCCAGCAGTTGGGTGTGGCGGGGGGCCGAGACCCAGTACTTC.

Here the CDR3 reads CSVTLGTDTQYF. CDR3 bases: TGCAGCGTTACTCTCGGCACAGATACGCAGTATTTT. This chain uses TRBV29-1 with TRBJ2-3; D is undetermined. The CDR3 has 12 residues. The V and J ends lost 5 bases and 1 base respectively, with 7 bases between them. Germline V lookup: CDR1 SQVTM, CDR2 ANQGSEA.

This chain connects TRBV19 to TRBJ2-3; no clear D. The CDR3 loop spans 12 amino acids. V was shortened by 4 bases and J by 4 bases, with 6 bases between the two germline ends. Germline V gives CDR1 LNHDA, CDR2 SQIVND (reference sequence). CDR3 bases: TGTGCCAGTAGTAGTTCAGCAGATACGCAGTATTTT. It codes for CASSSSADTQYF.

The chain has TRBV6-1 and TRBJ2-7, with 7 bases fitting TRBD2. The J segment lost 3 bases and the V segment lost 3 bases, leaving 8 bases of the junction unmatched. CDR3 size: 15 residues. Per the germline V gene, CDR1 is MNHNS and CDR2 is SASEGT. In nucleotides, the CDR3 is TGTGCCAGCAGTGATCGCAGTGGGGGGGTCTACGAGCAGTACTTC. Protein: CASSDRSGGVYEQYF.

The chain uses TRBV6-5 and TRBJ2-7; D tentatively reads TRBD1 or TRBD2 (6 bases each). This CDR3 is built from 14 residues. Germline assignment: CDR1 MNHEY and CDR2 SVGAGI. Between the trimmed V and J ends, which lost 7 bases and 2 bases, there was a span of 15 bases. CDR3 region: CASTGGPTTYEQYF. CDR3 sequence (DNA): TGTGCCAGCACTGGGGGGCCCACCACCTACGAGCAGTACTTC.

This chain's CDR3 is CASSVWQNTEAFF. CDR3 DNA: TGTGCCAGCAGTGTCTGGCAGAACACTGAAGCTTTCTTT. J is TRBJ1-1 and V is TRBV2; no firm D call. This CDR3 region has 13 residues. Per the germline V gene, CDR1 is SNHLY and CDR2 is FYNNEI. Trimming shortened V by 4 bases and J by 1 base, and 7 bases separated the two germline ends.

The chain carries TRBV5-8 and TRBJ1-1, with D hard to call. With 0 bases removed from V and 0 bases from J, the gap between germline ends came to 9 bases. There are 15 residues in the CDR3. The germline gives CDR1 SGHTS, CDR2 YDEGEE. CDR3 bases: TGTGCCAGCAGCTTGGCGGGTAGGGTGAACACTGAAGCTTTCTTT. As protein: CASSLAGRVNTEAFF.

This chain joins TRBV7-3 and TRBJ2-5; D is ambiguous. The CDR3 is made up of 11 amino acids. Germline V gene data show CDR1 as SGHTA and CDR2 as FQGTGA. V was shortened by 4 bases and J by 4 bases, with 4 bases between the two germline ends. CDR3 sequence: CASSSSETQYF. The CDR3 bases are TGTGCCAGCAGCTCCTCAGAGACCCAGTACTTC. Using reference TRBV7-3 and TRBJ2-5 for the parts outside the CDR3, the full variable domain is GAGVSQTPSNKVTEKGKYVELRCDPISGHTALYWYRQSLGQGPEFLIYFQGTGAADDSGLPNDRFFAVRPEGSVSTLKIQRTERGDSAVYLCASSSSETQYFGPGTRLLVL.

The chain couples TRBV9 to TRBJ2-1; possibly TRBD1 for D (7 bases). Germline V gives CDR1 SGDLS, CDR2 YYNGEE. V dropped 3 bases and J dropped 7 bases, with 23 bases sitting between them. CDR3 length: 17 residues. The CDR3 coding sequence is TGTGCCAGCAGCGCCGACTTACTAGTGGGGGGACAGAATGAGCAGTTCTTC. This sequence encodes CASSADLLVGGQNEQFF.

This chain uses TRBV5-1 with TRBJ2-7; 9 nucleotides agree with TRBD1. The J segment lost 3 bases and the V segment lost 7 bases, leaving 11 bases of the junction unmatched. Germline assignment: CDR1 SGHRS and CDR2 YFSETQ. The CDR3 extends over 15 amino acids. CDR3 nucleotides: TGCGCCAGCTCCACTAACCCGGGACAGGGCTACGAGCAGTACTTC. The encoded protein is CASSTNPGQGYEQYF. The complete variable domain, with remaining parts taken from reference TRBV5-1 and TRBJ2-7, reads KAGVTQTPRYLIKTRGQQVTLSCSPISGHRSVSWYQQTPGQGLQFLFEYFSETQRNKGNFPGRFSGRQFSNSRSEMNVSTLELGDSALYLCASSTNPGQGYEQYFGPGTRLTVT.

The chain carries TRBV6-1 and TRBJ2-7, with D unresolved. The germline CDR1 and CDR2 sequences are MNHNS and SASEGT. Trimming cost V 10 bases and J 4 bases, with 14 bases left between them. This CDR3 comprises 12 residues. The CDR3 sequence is CATEDQSYEQYF. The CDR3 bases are TGTGCCACCGAGGACCAAAGTTACGAGCAGTACTTC.

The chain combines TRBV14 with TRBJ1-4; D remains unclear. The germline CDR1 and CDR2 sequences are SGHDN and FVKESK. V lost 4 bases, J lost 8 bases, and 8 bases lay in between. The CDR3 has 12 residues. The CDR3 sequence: CASSPRGEKLFF. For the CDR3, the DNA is TGTGCCAGCAGCCCCCGTGGGGAAAAACTGTTTTTT.

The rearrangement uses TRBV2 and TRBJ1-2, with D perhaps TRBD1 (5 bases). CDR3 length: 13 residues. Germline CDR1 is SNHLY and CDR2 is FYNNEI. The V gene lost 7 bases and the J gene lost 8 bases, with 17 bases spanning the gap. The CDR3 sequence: CASKNRPGEGYTF. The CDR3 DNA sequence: TGTGCCAGCAAAAATAGACCGGGGGAAGGCTACACCTTC.

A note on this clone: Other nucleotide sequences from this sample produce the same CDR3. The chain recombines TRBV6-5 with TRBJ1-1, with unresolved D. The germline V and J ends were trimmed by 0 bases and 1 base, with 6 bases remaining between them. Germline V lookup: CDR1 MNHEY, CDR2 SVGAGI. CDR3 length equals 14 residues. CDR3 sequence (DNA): TGTGCCAGCAGTTACTCCGGAACGAACACTGAAGCTTTCTTT. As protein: CASSYSGTNTEAFF.

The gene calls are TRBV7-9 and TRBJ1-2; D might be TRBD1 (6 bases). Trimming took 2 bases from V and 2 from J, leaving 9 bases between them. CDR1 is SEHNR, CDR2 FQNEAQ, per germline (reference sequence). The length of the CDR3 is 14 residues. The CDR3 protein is CASSLMDSNYGYTF. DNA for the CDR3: TGTGCCAGCAGCTTAATGGACAGCAACTATGGCTACACCTTC.